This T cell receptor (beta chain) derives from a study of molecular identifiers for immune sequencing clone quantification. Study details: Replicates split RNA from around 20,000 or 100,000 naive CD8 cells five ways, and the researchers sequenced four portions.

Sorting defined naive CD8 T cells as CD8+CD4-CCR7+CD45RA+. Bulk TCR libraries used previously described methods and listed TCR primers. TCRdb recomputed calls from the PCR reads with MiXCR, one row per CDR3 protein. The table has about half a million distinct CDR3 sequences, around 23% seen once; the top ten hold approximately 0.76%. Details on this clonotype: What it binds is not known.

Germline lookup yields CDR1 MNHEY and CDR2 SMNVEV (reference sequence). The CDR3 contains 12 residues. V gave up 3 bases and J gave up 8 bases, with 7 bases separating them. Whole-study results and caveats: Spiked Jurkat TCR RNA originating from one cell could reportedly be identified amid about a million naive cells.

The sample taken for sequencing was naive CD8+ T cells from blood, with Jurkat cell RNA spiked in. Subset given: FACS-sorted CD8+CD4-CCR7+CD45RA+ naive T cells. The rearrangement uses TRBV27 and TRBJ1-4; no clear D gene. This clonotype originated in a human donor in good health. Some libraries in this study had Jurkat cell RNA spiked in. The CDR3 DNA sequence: TGTGCCAGCAGTTTTTTCGGGGAAAAACTGTTTTTT. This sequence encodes CASSFFGEKLFF.